The TCR beta chain under discussion was sequenced for a study of blood T cell repertoires in COVID-19. Background on the study: The samples span acute and convalescent COVID-19 from the United States, Italy and Spain. T cells, B-cell-depleted T cells, or PBMCs provided the cDNA or gDNA that served as material.

Germline V gene data show CDR1 as MNHEY and CDR2 as SVGAGI. V was clipped by 6 bases and J by 6 bases, with 8 bases between them. The CDR3 runs to 11 residues. Repertoires were generated with immunoSEQ multiplex PCR, while TCRdb's copy carries only in-frame clones and drops some. The sample gives 150,000 to 180,000 clones, 80% to 90% of which show up once; more than 5.5% is in the top ten. Participants reported their clinical history, and cohort assignment relied on those reports. The study counted Cohort 3 donors as recovered given two negative PCRs, clearance, or symptom resolution. Ten or more counts support this clone.

The TCR originated in a man aged 45-60 years who had recovered from COVID-19. Sequenced: PBMCs or T cells enriched from blood (not recorded which). The J gene is TRBJ1-1, the V gene TRBV6-5; D is undetermined. The CDR3 DNA follows: TGTGCCAGCAGGAGTGTATCTGAAGCTTTCTTT. Translation gives CASRSVSEAFF.